This entry features one TCR beta chain sequence. What it recognizes is unknown. This entry is derived from a study of STAT5B mutations in CD4+ large granular lymphocyte leukemia. The table came from immunoSEQ multiplex PCR; TCRdb's copy has only in-frame clones and leaves some out. The sample includes around 43,000 clones, 86% seen only once; the top ten take less than 3%. With 3 bases removed from V and 13 bases from J, the gap between germline ends came to 19 bases. Per the germline V gene, CDR1 is GTSNPN and CDR2 is SVGIG (reference sequence). The CDR3 spans 12 residues. Whole-study findings and limits: Over 20% of private leukemic clonotypes occurred rarely in other patients' non-leukemic repertoires. The CD4+ versus CD8+ T-LGLL clonality difference may reflect limited sample size. Patient CD4-sorted repertoires stayed more clonal than healthy ones after leukemic-clone removal.

The V gene is TRBV30, the J gene TRBJ2-7; D is possibly TRBD2 (6 bases). Input material: CD4+ T cells from blood buffy coats. The clonotype comes from a human donor in good health. The CDR3 DNA follows: TGTGCCTGGAGCCAATCCGGGGGAAGCCGTTACTTC. Translated, it gives CAWSQSGGSRYF. Complete variable domain (other parts from reference TRBV30 and TRBJ2-7): SQTIHQWPATLVQPVGSPLSLECTVEGTSNPNLYWYRQAAGRGLQLLFYSVGIGQISSEVPQNLSASRPQDRQFILSSKKLLLSDSGFYLCAWSQSGGSRYFGPGTRLTVT.